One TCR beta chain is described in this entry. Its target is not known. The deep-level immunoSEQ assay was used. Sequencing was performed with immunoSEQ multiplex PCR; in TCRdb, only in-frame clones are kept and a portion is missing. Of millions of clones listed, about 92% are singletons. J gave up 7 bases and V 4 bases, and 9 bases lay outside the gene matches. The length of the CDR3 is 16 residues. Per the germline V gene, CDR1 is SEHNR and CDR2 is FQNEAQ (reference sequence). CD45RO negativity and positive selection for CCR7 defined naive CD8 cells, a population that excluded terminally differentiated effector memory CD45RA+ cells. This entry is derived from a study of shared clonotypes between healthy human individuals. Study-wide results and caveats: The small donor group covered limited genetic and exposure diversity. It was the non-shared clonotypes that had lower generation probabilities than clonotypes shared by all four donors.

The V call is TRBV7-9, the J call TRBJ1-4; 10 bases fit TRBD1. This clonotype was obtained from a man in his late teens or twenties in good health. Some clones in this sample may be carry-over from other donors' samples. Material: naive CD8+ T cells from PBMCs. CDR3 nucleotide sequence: TGTGCCAGCAGCTCGCCCCTTGGGACAGGGGTTGAAAAACTGTTTTTT. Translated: CASSSPLGTGVEKLFF.